The 7 T cell receptor beta chains given below trace back to one sample, sequenced in a study of T-cell memory formation after mild COVID-19. TCRdb reprocessed the 5' RACE reads via MiXCR and lists one record per CDR3 protein. The sample includes more than 80,000 distinct CDR3 sequences, under 15% of them seen just once. Material: PBMCs or a T cell subset sorted from them (not recorded which). The receptors originated from an adult woman who had mild COVID-19 (a few samples of this study predate the infection). Cell type and time point are not known.

This clonotype was seen repeatedly, ten times or more. J is TRBJ2-1 and V is TRBV11-2; 12 nucleotides line up with TRBD2. The V and J ends lost 8 bases and 4 bases, in that order; junction bases with no gene match: 9. The CDR3 spans 16 residues. CDR1 is SGHAT, CDR2 FQNNGV, per germline. In DNA, the CDR3 is TGTGCCAGCCAACGGACTAGCGGGGACCTTTACAATGAGCAGTTCTTC. As protein: CASQRTSGDLYNEQFF.

The chain couples TRBV20-1 to TRBJ2-1; 7 positions agree with TRBD1. The V gene's germline CDR1 is DFQATT and CDR2 SNEGSKA (reference sequence). The junction had 6 bases not matched to a gene; V was cut back by 0 bases and J by 1 base. This CDR3 spans 16 amino acids. The CDR3: CSARDQRGRSYNEQFF. CDR3 coding DNA: TGCAGTGCTAGAGATCAGAGGGGGCGGTCCTACAATGAGCAGTTCTTC.

This clonotype was counted only a few times. The chain joins TRBV25-1 to TRBJ1-6; 8 bases are shared with TRBD1. Trimming took 2 bases from V and 6 from J; bases not matched to a gene: 9. Germline CDR1 MGHDK, CDR2 SYGVNS. The CDR3 spans 17 residues. The DNA of the CDR3 is TGTGCCAGCAGTGAACCCGGACAGGGAATGAGTAATTCACCCCTCCACTTT. This codes for CASSEPGQGMSNSPLHF.

V and J are TRBV7-8 and TRBJ2-1, with a possible D match to TRBD2 (6 bases). The CDR3 is made up of 19 amino acids. The V end lost 5 bases, the J end lost 5 bases, and 28 bases lay between the germline ends. CDR1 is SGHVS and CDR2 is FQNEAQ in the germline V gene. The CDR3 sequence is CASSTSPLTRMLFDNEQFF. Here the CDR3 DNA reads TGTGCCAGCAGCACTAGCCCCCTGACTAGGATGCTATTCGACAATGAGCAGTTCTTC.

This clonotype was found a few times. V usage is TRBV20-1 and J usage is TRBJ1-2; D is possibly TRBD1 (5 bases). CDR3 length equals 16 residues. The germline V and J ends were trimmed by 5 bases and 8 bases, with 27 bases remaining between them. Germline V CDR1 and CDR2: DFQATT, SNEGSKA (reference sequence). CDR3 in amino acids: CSAPDPTGTALWGYTF. The CDR3 nucleotides read TGCAGTGCTCCAGACCCCACCGGGACGGCACTATGGGGCTACACCTTC.

CDR3 residues: CASSLASMGSEQYF. The CDR3 DNA reads TGTGCCAGCAGTTTAGCTAGCATGGGATCCGAGCAGTACTTC. This chain connects TRBV27 to TRBJ2-7; weak D call: TRBD2 (5 bases). The germline gives CDR1 MNHEY, CDR2 SMNVEV (reference sequence). The CDR3 consists of 14 residues. Trimming took off 2 bases at V and 6 bases at J, with 14 bases between the two ends.

This clonotype was counted between two and nine times. The chain couples TRBV11-3 to TRBJ2-1; 13 bases map to TRBD2. Germline V gene sequence: CDR1 SGHNT, CDR2 YENEEA. Unmatched junction bases numbered 13, after V lost 5 bases and J lost 3 bases. There are 19 residues in the CDR3. The CDR3 here is CASSRTGLAGLQDYNEQFF. CDR3 nucleotide sequence: TGTGCCAGCAGCCGGACGGGACTAGCGGGGTTACAAGACTACAATGAGCAGTTCTTC.